A single sample is the source of the 14 T cell receptor beta chains below, sequenced in a study of blood T cell repertoires in COVID-19 (dated by TCRdb to 2018 to 2021). The library was built by means of the immunoSEQ multiplex PCR assay. Imported from immuneACCESS, the table was reduced by TCRdb to in-frame sequences with V and J called. These copies leave out some clones; in studies compared against another copy, an unresolved V gene accounts for under half, and the cause of the remainder is not known. Here the sample has approximately 93,000 clones; around 87% occur a single time. The top ten constitute more than 0.95% of the sample. Sequencing was done on a sample of peripheral blood. The receptors stem from a human donor in a cohort sampled during active COVID-19.

This clone came up once. The rearrangement joins TRBV28 to TRBJ1-5; TRBD1 aligns across 10 bases. The CDR3 length is 16 residues. Germline loops: CDR1 MDHEN, CDR2 SYDVKM. V shed 2 bases and J 6 bases; nucleotides not matched to a gene: 7. CDR3 coding DNA: TGTGCCAGCAGTTTACCTAGACAGGGGGCTAGTCAGCCCCAGCATTTT. Amino acid sequence: CASSLPRQGASQPQHF.

This clone was counted once. This chain joins TRBV6-5 and TRBJ1-1; tentatively, D is TRBD1 (5 bases). The germline V gene has CDR1 MNHEY and CDR2 SVGAGI. CDR3 length equals 13 residues. V lost 7 bases, J lost 7 bases, and 16 bases lay in between. The CDR3 nucleotides read TGTGCCAGCACCCGGAGGGGCCTCCTTGAAGCTTTCTTT. Translation: CASTRRGLLEAFF.

The chain employs TRBV24-1 and TRBJ2-1; D not resolved. From germline, CDR1 is KGHDR and CDR2 SFDVKD. The ends were cut back, 3 bases at V and 0 bases at J, with 11 bases in the middle. The CDR3 loop spans 16 amino acids. As DNA, the CDR3 is TGTGCCACCAGTGATGTGGGCCGCTTCTCCTACAATGAGCAGTTCTTC. It codes for CATSDVGRFSYNEQFF.

The CDR3 loop reads CASSLSGGKGTGELFF. CDR3 nucleotides: TGTGCCAGTAGTTTGTCAGGGGGCAAAGGTACCGGGGAGCTGTTTTTT. The chain has TRBV19 and TRBJ2-2; 8 bases map to TRBD1. V trimming: 5 bases; J trimming: 5 bases; junction bases outside the gene matches: 10. This CDR3 is 16 amino acids long. From germline, CDR1 is LNHDA and CDR2 SQIVND (reference sequence).

The chain links TRBV4-1 to TRBJ2-1; 11 bases are a match to TRBD2. The CDR3 sequence is 18 residues long. V lost 8 bases to trimming and J lost 7 bases; unmatched junction nucleotides: 19. Germline CDR1 reads MGHRA; CDR2 reads YSYEKL. This CDR3 reads CASAIGGLAEGLGNEQFF. The CDR3 DNA reads as TGCGCCAGCGCTATTGGGGGACTAGCGGAGGGGCTAGGGAATGAGCAGTTCTTC.

The rearrangement uses TRBV2 and TRBJ2-7, with 10 bases identical to TRBD2. The CDR3 has 17 amino acids. The germline V gene encodes CDR1 SNHLY and CDR2 FYNNEI. With V trimmed by 7 bases and J by 5 bases, 17 bases remained unmatched. DNA for the CDR3: TGTGCCAGCACCTACGGGACTAGCGATGAGAAGACCGACGAGCAGTACTTC. It translates to CASTYGTSDEKTDEQYF.

V gene TRBV11-3 combines with J gene TRBJ1-1, with D possibly being TRBD1 (5 bases). Trimming left V 2 bases short and J 6 bases short, with 13 bases between. The CDR3 consists of 14 residues. Germline V gives CDR1 SGHNT, CDR2 YENEEA. CDR3 nucleotides: TGTGCCAGCAGCTTAAAAAGGGTAGGGGCTGAAGCTTTCTTT. Its protein product is CASSLKRVGAEAFF.

The rearrangement uses TRBV29-1 and TRBJ2-7; 9 bases map to TRBD1. J gave up 0 bases and V 6 bases, and 6 bases lay outside the gene matches. Per germline, CDR1 SQVTM and CDR2 ANQGSEA. The CDR3 totals 14 residues. The CDR3 loop reads CSVNRDRDSYEQYF. CDR3 coding DNA: TGCAGCGTCAACCGGGACAGGGACTCCTACGAGCAGTACTTC.

In nucleotides, the CDR3 is TGTGCCAGCAGCGCCTCCGGTCTAGTTACCGGGGAGCTGTTTTTT. This encodes CASSASGLVTGELFF. The V gene is TRBV5-4, the J gene TRBJ2-2; D unclear. The CDR3 spans 15 residues. Looked up from germline, CDR1 is SGHNT and CDR2 is YYREEE (reference sequence). V shed 4 bases and J shed 5 bases, with 15 bases lying between them.

The V and J genes are TRBV7-3 and TRBJ2-7, with 10 bases identical to TRBD2. The CDR3 has 15 residues. Germline V gene lookup returns CDR1 SGHTA and CDR2 FQGTGA. Trimming cost V 5 bases and J 7 bases; bases outside gene matches: 11. CDR3 sequence: CASSPRASGRTEQYF. CDR3 coding DNA: TGTGCCAGCAGCCCAAGGGCTAGCGGGAGAACTGAGCAGTACTTC.

The chain has TRBV7-9 and TRBJ2-3; D unclear. V gave up 6 bases and J gave up 0 bases, with 4 bases separating them. CDR3 size: 12 residues. Germline CDR1 SEHNR, CDR2 FQNEAQ (reference sequence). This chain's CDR3 is CASRSSTDTQYF. CDR3 in DNA: TGTGCCAGCAGAAGCAGCACAGATACGCAGTATTTT.

This chain connects TRBV19 to TRBJ1-1; 8 nucleotides match TRBD1. CDR1 and CDR2 (germline): LNHDA, SQIVND (reference sequence). CDR3 length equals 14 residues. The V and J ends lost 7 bases and 5 bases, in that order; junction bases with no gene match: 9. For the CDR3, the DNA is TGTGCCAGTAAGGACAGGGAAAGGGGGACTGAAGCTTTCTTT. Protein: CASKDRERGTEAFF.

V is TRBV7-9 and J is TRBJ2-5, with no clear D. Germline lookup yields CDR1 SEHNR and CDR2 FQNEAQ (reference sequence). The ends were cut back, 5 bases at V and 5 bases at J, with 12 bases in the middle. The CDR3 totals 13 residues. CDR3 region: CASSLGTMETQYF. In DNA form, the CDR3 reads TGTGCCAGCAGCCTCGGTACCATGGAGACCCAGTACTTC.

The CDR3 sequence is CASSPPGLGGGREETQYF. CDR3 nucleotides: TGTGCCAGCAGCCCCCCCGGGCTAGGAGGCGGGAGGGAAGAGACCCAGTACTTC. V and J are TRBV7-9 and TRBJ2-5, with 9 bases aligning to TRBD2. Germline trimming cut 5 bases from V and 3 bases from J; bases unmatched to any gene: 16. This CDR3 has 18 amino acids. The germline V gene encodes CDR1 SEHNR and CDR2 FQNEAQ (reference sequence).